One and the same sample provided the 9 T cell receptor beta chains below, sequenced in a study of T cells after yellow fever vaccination. Each CDR3 protein is one row after TCRdb ran MiXCR on the 5' RACE reads. Here the sample spans about 260,000 distinct CDR3 sequences, around 5.3% being singletons. This specimen was CD4+ T cells sorted from PBMCs, taken on the day of the yellow fever booster vaccination. All receptors come from a man aged 18 to 29 who received the YFV17D yellow fever vaccine.

The V call is TRBV6-5, the J call TRBJ1-2; 9 bases agree with TRBD1. Germline V CDR1 and CDR2: MNHEY, SVGAGI. CDR3 length: 14 residues. The J segment lost 8 bases and the V segment lost 2 bases, leaving 6 bases of the junction unmatched. CDR3 in amino acids: CASSYKGTGLGYTF. DNA of the CDR3: TGTGCCAGCAGTTACAAGGGGACAGGGTTGGGCTACACCTTC.

V usage is TRBV2 and J usage is TRBJ2-3, with a weak D call TRBD2 (5 bases). Trimming left V 1 base short and J 1 base short, with 12 bases between. This CDR3 is 16 amino acids long. Germline V gives CDR1 SNHLY, CDR2 FYNNEI. The CDR3 loop is CASSEGRLSGTDTQYF. Here the CDR3 DNA reads TGTGCCAGCAGTGAAGGGAGGCTATCAGGCACAGATACGCAGTATTTT.

There are many counts of this clonotype. The rearrangement uses TRBV12-3 or TRBV12-4 and TRBJ2-6; 9 bases agree with TRBD1. The trim removed 6 bases at V and 0 bases at J, leaving 9 bases unmatched. The CDR3 has 18 residues. The CDR3 loop reads CASRKGQGTYSGANVLTF. The DNA of the CDR3 is TGTGCCAGCAGAAAGGGACAGGGCACTTACTCTGGGGCCAACGTCCTGACTTTC.

This clonotype was counted many times. V gene TRBV5-1 combines with J gene TRBJ2-2, with TRBD1 matching over 12 bases. Germline CDR1 and CDR2: SGHRS and YFSETQ. Trimming took 4 bases from V and 5 from J; bases not matched to a gene: 3. The CDR3 has 15 amino acids. In nucleotides, the CDR3 is TGCGCCAGCAGCCCGGGACAGGGGGCTACCGGGGAGCTGTTTTTT. Its protein product is CASSPGQGATGELFF.

The sample holds a few counts of this clonotype. The gene calls are TRBV4-2 and TRBJ2-5; D is possibly TRBD2 (6 bases). The CDR3 contains 18 residues. Per the germline V gene, CDR1 is LGHNA and CDR2 is YNFKEQ. With 0 bases removed from V and 5 bases from J, the gap between germline ends came to 22 bases. The CDR3 protein is CASSQESAGSSEWETQYF. The CDR3 nucleotides are TGTGCCAGCAGCCAAGAGTCGGCGGGGTCTTCGGAATGGGAGACCCAGTACTTC.

This clonotype was counted at least ten times. The chain carries TRBV7-2 and TRBJ2-7, with 9 bases matching TRBD1. With 7 bases clipped from V and 3 bases from J, the junction kept 4 bases outside the gene matches. The CDR3 contains 13 residues. Germline V CDR1 and CDR2: SGHTA, FQGNSA. As DNA, the CDR3 is TGTGCCAGCATCACAGGGGGCGGCTACGAGCAGTACTTC. Protein product: CASITGGGYEQYF.

The chain carries TRBV19 and TRBJ2-5, with a tentative D call TRBD2 (6 bases). V lost 0 bases and J lost 1, with 18 bases in between. The CDR3 loop spans 18 amino acids. CDR1 and CDR2 (germline): LNHDA, SQIVND (reference sequence). CDR3 region: CASSIDAPPAGLQETQYF. The CDR3 DNA follows: TGTGCCAGTAGTATAGACGCCCCCCCAGCGGGCCTCCAAGAGACCCAGTACTTC.

This clonotype was counted many times. The chain joins TRBV7-8 to TRBJ1-1, with TRBD1 matching over 10 bases. The CDR3 covers 12 residues. Germline V gives CDR1 SGHVS, CDR2 FQNEAQ. The V and J ends lost 5 bases and 12 bases, in that order; junction bases with no gene match: 6. CDR3 residues: CASSHRDRGPFF. DNA for the CDR3: TGTGCCAGCAGCCACCGGGACAGGGGTCCTTTCTTT.

The chain is built from TRBV10-3 and TRBJ2-1; 7 bases agree with TRBD2. The germline gives CDR1 ENHRY, CDR2 SYGVKD. J gave up 5 bases and V 9 bases, and 4 bases lay outside the gene matches. CDR3 length: 12 residues. DNA for the CDR3: TGTGCCATAGGGAGGGAGGACAATGAGCAGTTCTTC. Translated: CAIGREDNEQFF.